This T cell receptor beta chain appears in the sequencing data of a study of radiation and T cells in renal cell carcinoma. The time point here: blood 4 weeks post-SBRT, at nephrectomy. As for treatment: 15 Gy SBRT to primary tumor, nephrectomy 4 weeks later. Nephrectomy followed 15 Gy stereotactic body radiation by 4 weeks. Serial blood draws occurred at baseline and 2 and 4 weeks post-SBRT. Germline V gene lookup returns CDR1 MNHEY and CDR2 SMNVEV (reference sequence). The CDR3 sequence is 13 residues long. With 2 bases removed from V and 4 bases from J, the gap between germline ends came to 8 bases. Some clones are missing from TCRdb's copy, which holds only in-frame ones; the method was immunoSEQ multiplex PCR. This table has 60,000 to 95,000 clones, roughly 85% appearing once.

The material sequenced was blood, taken from a patient whose treatment included radiotherapy and nephrectomy. The receptor was derived from a woman aged 55-69 years with renal cell carcinoma. The chain combines TRBV27 with TRBJ1-1; D unclear. Written as DNA, the CDR3 is TGTGCCAGCAGTTTAGCCGGGTTCACTGAAGCTTTCTTT. Its protein product is CASSLAGFTEAFF.